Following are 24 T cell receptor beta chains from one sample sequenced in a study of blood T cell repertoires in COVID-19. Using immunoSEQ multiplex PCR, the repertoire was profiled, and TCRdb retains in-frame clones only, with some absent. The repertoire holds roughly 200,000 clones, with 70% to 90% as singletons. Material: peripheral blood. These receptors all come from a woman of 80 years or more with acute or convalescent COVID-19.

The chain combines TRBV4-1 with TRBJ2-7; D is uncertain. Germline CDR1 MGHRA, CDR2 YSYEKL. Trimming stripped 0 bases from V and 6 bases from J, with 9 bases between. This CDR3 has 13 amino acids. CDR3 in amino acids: CASSQEGASEQYF. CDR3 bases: TGCGCCAGCAGCCAAGAAGGAGCCTCCGAGCAGTACTTC.

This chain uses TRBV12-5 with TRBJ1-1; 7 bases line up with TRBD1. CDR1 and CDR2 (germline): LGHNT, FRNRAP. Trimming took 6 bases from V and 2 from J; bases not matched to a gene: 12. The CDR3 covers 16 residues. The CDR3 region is CASGSPPGQTNTEAFF. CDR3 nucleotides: TGTGCTAGTGGCTCCCCGCCGGGACAGACCAACACTGAAGCTTTCTTT.

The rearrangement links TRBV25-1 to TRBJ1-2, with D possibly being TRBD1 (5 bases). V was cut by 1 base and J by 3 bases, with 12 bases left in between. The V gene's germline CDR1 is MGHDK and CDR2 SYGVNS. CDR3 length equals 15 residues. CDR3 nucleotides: TGTGCCAGCAGTGAATGGGGGGGGTTGGACTATGGCTACACCTTC. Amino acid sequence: CASSEWGGLDYGYTF.

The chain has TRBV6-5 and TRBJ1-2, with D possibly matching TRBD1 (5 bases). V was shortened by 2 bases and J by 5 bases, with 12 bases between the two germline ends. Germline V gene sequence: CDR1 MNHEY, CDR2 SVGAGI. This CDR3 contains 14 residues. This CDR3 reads CASSYTGREYGYTF. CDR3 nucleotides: TGTGCCAGCAGTTACACAGGCCGAGAGTATGGCTACACCTTC.

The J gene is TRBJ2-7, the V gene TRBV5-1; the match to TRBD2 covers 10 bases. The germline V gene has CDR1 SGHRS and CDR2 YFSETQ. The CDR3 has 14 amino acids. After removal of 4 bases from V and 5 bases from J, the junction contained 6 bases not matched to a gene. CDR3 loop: CASSPGLAPNEQYF. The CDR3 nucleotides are TGCGCCAGCAGCCCGGGACTAGCGCCAAACGAGCAGTACTTC.

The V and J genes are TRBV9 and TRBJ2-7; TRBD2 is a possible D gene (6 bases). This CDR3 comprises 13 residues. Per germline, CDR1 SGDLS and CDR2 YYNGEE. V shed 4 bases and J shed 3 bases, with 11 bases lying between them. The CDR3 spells CASSPGLLYEQYF. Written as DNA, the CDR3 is TGTGCCAGCAGCCCTGGACTACTCTACGAGCAGTACTTC.

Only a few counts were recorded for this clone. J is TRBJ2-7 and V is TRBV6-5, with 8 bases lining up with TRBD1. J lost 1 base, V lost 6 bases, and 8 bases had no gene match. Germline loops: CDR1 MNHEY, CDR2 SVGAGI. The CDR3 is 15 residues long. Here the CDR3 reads CASRPYRGISYEQYF. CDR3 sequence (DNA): TGTGCCAGCAGACCCTACAGGGGGATTTCCTACGAGCAGTACTTC.

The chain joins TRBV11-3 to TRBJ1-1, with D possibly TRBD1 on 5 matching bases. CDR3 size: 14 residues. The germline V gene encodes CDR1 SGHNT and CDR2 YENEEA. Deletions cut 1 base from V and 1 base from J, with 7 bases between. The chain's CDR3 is CASSLAGPNTEAFF. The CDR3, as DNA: TGTGCCAGCAGCTTAGCAGGGCCGAACACTGAAGCTTTCTTT.

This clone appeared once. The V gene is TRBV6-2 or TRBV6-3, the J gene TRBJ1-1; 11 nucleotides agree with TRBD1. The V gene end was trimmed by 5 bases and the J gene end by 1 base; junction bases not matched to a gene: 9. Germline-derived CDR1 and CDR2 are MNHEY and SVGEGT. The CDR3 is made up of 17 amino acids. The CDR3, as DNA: TGTGCCAGCAGTACCAGGCGGACAGGGGGCGGGAACACTGAAGCTTTCTTT. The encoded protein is CASSTRRTGGGNTEAFF.

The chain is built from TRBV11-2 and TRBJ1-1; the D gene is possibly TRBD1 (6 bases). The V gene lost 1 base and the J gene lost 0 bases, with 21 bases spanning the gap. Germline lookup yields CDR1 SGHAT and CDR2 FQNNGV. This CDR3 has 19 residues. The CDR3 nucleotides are TGTGCCAGCAGCTTAGTGACTGGGACACACCGTAGTCTGAACACTGAAGCTTTCTTT. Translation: CASSLVTGTHRSLNTEAFF. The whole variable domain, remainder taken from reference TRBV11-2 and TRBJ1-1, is EAGVAQSPRYKIIEKRQSVAFWCNPISGHATLYWYQQILGQGPKLLIQFQNNGVVDDSQLPKDRFSAERLKGVDSTLKIQPAKLEDSAVYLCASSLVTGTHRSLNTEAFFGQGTRLTVV.

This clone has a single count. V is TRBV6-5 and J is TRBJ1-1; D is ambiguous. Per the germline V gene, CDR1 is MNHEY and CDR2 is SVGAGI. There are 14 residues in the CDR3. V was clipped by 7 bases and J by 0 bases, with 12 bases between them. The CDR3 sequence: CASTTTQLNTEAFF. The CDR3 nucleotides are TGTGCCAGCACCACTACACAATTGAACACTGAAGCTTTCTTT.

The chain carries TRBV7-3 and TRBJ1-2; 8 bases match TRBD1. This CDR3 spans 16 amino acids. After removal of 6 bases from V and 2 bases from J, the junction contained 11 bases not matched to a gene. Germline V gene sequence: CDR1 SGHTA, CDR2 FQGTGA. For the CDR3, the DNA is TGTGCCAGCAGAGTGGAGGACAGGGTTTCCAACTATGGCTACACCTTC. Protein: CASRVEDRVSNYGYTF.

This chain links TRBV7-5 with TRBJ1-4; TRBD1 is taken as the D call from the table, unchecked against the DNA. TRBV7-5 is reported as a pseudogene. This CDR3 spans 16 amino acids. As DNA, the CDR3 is TGTGCCAGAAGATTACGAAGGGGGCGAGGTGATGAAAAACTGTTTTTT. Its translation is CARRLRRGRGDEKLFF.

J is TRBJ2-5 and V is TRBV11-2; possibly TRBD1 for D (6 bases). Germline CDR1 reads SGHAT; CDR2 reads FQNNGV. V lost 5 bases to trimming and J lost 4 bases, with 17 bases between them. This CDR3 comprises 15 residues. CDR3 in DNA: TGTGCCAGCAGCCCTAGGGGGTCCAGGGGAGAGACCCAGTACTTC. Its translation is CASSPRGSRGETQYF.

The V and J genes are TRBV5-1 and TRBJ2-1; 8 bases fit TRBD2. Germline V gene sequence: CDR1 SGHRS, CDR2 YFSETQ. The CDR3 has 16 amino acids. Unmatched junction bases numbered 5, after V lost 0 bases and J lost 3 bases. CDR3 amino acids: CASSLAGGANYNEQFF. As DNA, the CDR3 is TGCGCCAGCAGCTTGGCCGGGGGGGCTAACTACAATGAGCAGTTCTTC.

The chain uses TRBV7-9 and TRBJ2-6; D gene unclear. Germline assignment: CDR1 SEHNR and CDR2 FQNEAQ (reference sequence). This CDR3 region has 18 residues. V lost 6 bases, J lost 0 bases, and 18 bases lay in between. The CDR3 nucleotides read TGTGCCAGCAGTACAAACCGGCAGGCAACCTCTGGGGCCAACGTCCTGACTTTC. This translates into CASSTNRQATSGANVLTF.

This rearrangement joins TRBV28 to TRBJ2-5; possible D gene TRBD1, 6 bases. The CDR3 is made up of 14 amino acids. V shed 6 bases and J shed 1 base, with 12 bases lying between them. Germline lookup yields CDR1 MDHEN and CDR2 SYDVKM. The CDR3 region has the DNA TGTGCCAGCAGGTCACAGGGCGGCCAAGAGACCCAGTACTTC. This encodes CASRSQGGQETQYF. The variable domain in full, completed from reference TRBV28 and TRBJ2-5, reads DVKVTQSSRYLVKRTGEKVFLECVQDMDHENMFWYRQDPGLGLRLIYFSYDVKMKEKGDIPEGYSVSREKKERFSLILESASTNQTSMYLCASRSQGGQETQYFGPGTRLLVL.

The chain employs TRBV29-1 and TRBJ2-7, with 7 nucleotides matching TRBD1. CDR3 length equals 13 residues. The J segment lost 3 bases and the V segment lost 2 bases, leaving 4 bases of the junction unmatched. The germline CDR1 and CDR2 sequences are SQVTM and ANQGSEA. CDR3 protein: CSVEIQGIYEQYF. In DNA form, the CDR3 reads TGCAGCGTTGAAATACAGGGGATCTACGAGCAGTACTTC.

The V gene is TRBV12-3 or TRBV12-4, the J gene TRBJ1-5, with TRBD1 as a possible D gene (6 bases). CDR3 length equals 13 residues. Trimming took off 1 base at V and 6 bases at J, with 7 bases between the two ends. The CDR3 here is CASSLEGVQPQHF. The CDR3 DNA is TGTGCCAGCAGTTTAGAGGGGGTTCAGCCCCAGCATTTT.

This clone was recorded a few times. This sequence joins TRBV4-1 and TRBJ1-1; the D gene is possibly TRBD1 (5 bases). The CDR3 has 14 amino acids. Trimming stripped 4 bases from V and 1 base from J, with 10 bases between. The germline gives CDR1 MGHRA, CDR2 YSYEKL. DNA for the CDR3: TGCGCCAGCAGCCGGACCGACAGGAACACTGAAGCTTTCTTT. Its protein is CASSRTDRNTEAFF.

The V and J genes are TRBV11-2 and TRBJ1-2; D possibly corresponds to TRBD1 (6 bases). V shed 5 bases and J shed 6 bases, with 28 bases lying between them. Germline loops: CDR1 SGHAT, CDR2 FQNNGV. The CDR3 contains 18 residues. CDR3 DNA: TGTGCCAGCAGCCCCTCCCATAGGGGGGGAACTTTCACGGATGGCTACACCTTC. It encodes CASSPSHRGGTFTDGYTF.

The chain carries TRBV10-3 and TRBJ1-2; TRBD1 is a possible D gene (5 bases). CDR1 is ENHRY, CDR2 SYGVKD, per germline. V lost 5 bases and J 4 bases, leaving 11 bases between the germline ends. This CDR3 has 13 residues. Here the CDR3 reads CAISLDTAYGYTF. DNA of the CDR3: TGTGCCATCAGTCTGGACACAGCCTATGGCTACACCTTC.

CDR3 coding DNA: TGTGCCAGCAGCTTCCAGGGGACTGGAAACACCATATATTTT. Its translation: CASSFQGTGNTIYF. The chain is built from TRBV7-8 and TRBJ1-3; perhaps TRBD1 as D (6 bases). The CDR3 consists of 14 residues. Germline V CDR1 and CDR2: SGHVS, FQNEAQ. V was trimmed by 3 bases and J by 2 bases, leaving 8 bases between them.

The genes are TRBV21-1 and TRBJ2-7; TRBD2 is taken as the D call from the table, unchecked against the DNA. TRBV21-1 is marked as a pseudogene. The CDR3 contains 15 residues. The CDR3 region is CASSKSTGSRYEQYF. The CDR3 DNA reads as TGTGCCAGCAGCAAATCAACGGGAAGTCGCTACGAGCAGTACTTC.